These 21 T cell receptor beta chains were all obtained from the same sample, sequenced in a study of blood T cell repertoires in COVID-19. The method was immunoSEQ multiplex PCR; TCRdb's version includes in-frame clones alone and lacks a portion of them. The data hold roughly 28,000 clones, with 65% to 90% observed a single time. Sequenced input: peripheral blood. The receptors stem from an elderly man with active or convalescent COVID-19.

The rearrangement links TRBV12-5 to TRBJ1-2; no reliable D call. This CDR3 region has 12 residues. Germline V gene data show CDR1 as LGHNT and CDR2 as FRNRAP. The V end lost 6 bases, the J end lost 4 bases, and 9 bases lay between the germline ends. This CDR3 is CASGQESYGYTF. The CDR3, as DNA: TGTGCTAGTGGCCAGGAAAGCTATGGCTACACCTTC.

The chain has TRBV3-1 (or the pseudogene TRBV3-2) and TRBJ2-1, with a tentative D call TRBD2 (6 bases). The germline V gene encodes CDR1 LGHDT and CDR2 YNNKEL (reference sequence). This CDR3 spans 17 amino acids. Trimming shortened V by 1 base and J by 2 bases, and 15 bases separated the two germline ends. The chain's CDR3 is CASSQGPIADPYNEQFF. For the CDR3, the DNA is TGTGCCAGCAGCCAAGGGCCGATAGCGGACCCCTACAATGAGCAGTTCTTC.

V gene TRBV24-1 combines with J gene TRBJ2-3; D might be TRBD2 (5 bases). Germline CDR1 KGHDR, CDR2 SFDVKD. The CDR3 extends over 16 amino acids. The V end lost 3 bases, the J end lost 1 base, and 13 bases lay between the germline ends. In DNA form, the CDR3 reads TGTGCCACCAGTGATACAAGAGCGGCCCGCACAGATACGCAGTATTTT. Translated, it gives CATSDTRAARTDTQYF.

The gene calls are TRBV3-1 (or the pseudogene TRBV3-2) and TRBJ1-1; 8 bases are a match to TRBD1. The CDR3 is 13 residues long. V shed 4 bases, J shed 9 bases, and the junction held 7 bases outside the gene matches. CDR1 LGHDT and CDR2 YNNKEL come from the germline V gene (reference sequence). CDR3 DNA: TGTGCCAGCAGCCCGGGGACAGGCCCTAAAGCTTTCTTT. Translation: CASSPGTGPKAFF.

The chain has TRBV10-3 and TRBJ2-7; 7 bases fit TRBD2. This CDR3 comprises 14 residues. Germline trimming cut 6 bases from V and 3 bases from J; bases unmatched to any gene: 8. The germline V gene encodes CDR1 ENHRY and CDR2 SYGVKD. The CDR3 coding sequence is TGTGCCATCAGGTCGGCGGGGGAGGGCTACGAGCAGTACTTC. This gives the protein CAIRSAGEGYEQYF.

The V gene is TRBV27, the J gene TRBJ2-1, with 14 bases that match TRBD2. Germline V gives CDR1 MNHEY, CDR2 SMNVEV (reference sequence). The CDR3 totals 18 residues. Unmatched junction bases numbered 7, after V lost 4 bases and J lost 2 bases. The CDR3 DNA is TGTGCCAGCAGTTCGACGTGGACTAGCGGGGGGCCCTACAATGAGCAGTTCTTC. Translating gives CASSSTWTSGGPYNEQFF.

The J gene is TRBJ2-6, the V gene TRBV10-3; perhaps TRBD1 as D (6 bases). The CDR3 totals 14 residues. V was trimmed by 8 bases and J by 2 bases, leaving 10 bases between them. Germline CDR1 reads ENHRY; CDR2 reads SYGVKD. The DNA for the CDR3 is TGTGCCATCGGGGGACAAACTGGGGCCAACGTCCTGACTTTC. Its protein product is CAIGGQTGANVLTF.

The V gene is TRBV6-5, the J gene TRBJ1-2; the D is unclear. This CDR3 region has 14 residues. Germline V CDR1 and CDR2: MNHEY, SVGAGI. Trimming cost V 6 bases and J 7 bases, with 18 bases left between them. CDR3 DNA: TGTGCCAGCAGATCCCGGCTCGGGAATGCTGGCTACACCTTC. Amino acid sequence: CASRSRLGNAGYTF.

CDR3 nucleotides: TGTGCCAGCAGCGCCTCGGGGGGCACTGAAGCTTTCTTT. It encodes CASSASGGTEAFF. The V and J genes are TRBV6-5 and TRBJ1-1; D may be TRBD1 (5 bases). The germline V gene encodes CDR1 MNHEY and CDR2 SVGAGI. The CDR3 spans 13 residues. V was cut by 6 bases and J by 4 bases, with 12 bases left in between.

V is TRBV7-8 and J is TRBJ2-6; tentatively, D is TRBD1 (6 bases). V lost 2 bases to trimming and J lost 0 bases, with 14 bases between them. Germline lookup yields CDR1 SGHVS and CDR2 FQNEAQ. This CDR3 has 18 amino acids. The CDR3: CASSLTGTIGSGANVLTF. The CDR3 nucleotides read TGTGCCAGCAGCTTAACCGGGACAATCGGCTCTGGGGCCAACGTCCTGACTTTC.

V is TRBV10-3 and J is TRBJ1-4, with 10 bases aligning to TRBD1. Germline-derived CDR1 and CDR2 are ENHRY and SYGVKD. This CDR3 is 14 amino acids long. V gave up 6 bases and J gave up 6 bases; unmatched junction bases: 4. This CDR3 is CAIRSGTGDEKLFF. DNA for the CDR3: TGTGCCATCAGGTCCGGGACAGGGGATGAAAAACTGTTTTTT.

The chain combines TRBV4-2 with TRBJ2-7; 9 bases are a match to TRBD2. Per germline, CDR1 LGHNA and CDR2 YNFKEQ. The CDR3 has 16 residues. V gave up 0 bases and J gave up 5 bases; unmatched junction bases: 8. The CDR3: CASSQDFASGRNEQYF. CDR3 nucleotide sequence: TGTGCCAGCAGCCAAGATTTCGCCAGCGGGAGGAACGAGCAGTACTTC.

This chain connects TRBV4-1 to TRBJ1-4; 8 bases line up with TRBD1. Looked up from germline, CDR1 is MGHRA and CDR2 is YSYEKL. V trimming: 1 base; J trimming: 10 bases; junction bases outside the gene matches: 5. The CDR3 totals 14 residues. The CDR3 DNA reads as TGCGCCAGCAGCCAAGTGGACAGGGAGGTAAAACTGTTTTTT. Translated, it gives CASSQVDREVKLFF.

The genes are TRBV5-1 and TRBJ2-3; maybe TRBD1 (6 bases). The CDR3 contains 14 residues. Trimming took 4 bases from V and 0 from J, leaving 9 bases between them. Per the germline V gene, CDR1 is SGHRS and CDR2 is YFSETQ. CDR3 nucleotide sequence: TGCGCCAGCAGCCTCGGACAGAGCACAGATACGCAGTATTTT. This codes for CASSLGQSTDTQYF.

This chain connects TRBV7-6 to TRBJ1-1; D not certain. Germline V gene data show CDR1 as SGHVS and CDR2 as FNYEAQ. V gave up 4 bases and J gave up 0 bases, with 9 bases separating them. The CDR3 loop spans 14 amino acids. CDR3 residues: CASSYRGMNTEAFF. The CDR3 nucleotides are TGTGCCAGCAGCTACCGGGGTATGAACACTGAAGCTTTCTTT.

The rearrangement joins TRBV24-1 to TRBJ2-1, with D perhaps matching TRBD2 (6 bases). The CDR3 runs 17 residues. V was shortened by 4 bases and J by 2 bases, with 17 bases between the two germline ends. The germline V gene has CDR1 KGHDR and CDR2 SFDVKD. Here the CDR3 DNA reads TGTGCCACCAGTGACGTTAGCGGAGACCTCCCCTACAATGAGCAGTTCTTC. Amino acids: CATSDVSGDLPYNEQFF.

This clone was counted a single time. The V call is TRBV6-5, the J call TRBJ1-1; 8 nucleotides match TRBD1. This CDR3 region has 14 residues. The germline CDR1 and CDR2 sequences are MNHEY and SVGAGI. The ends lost 6 bases at V and 5 bases at J; junction bases unmatched: 8. For the CDR3, the DNA is TGTGCCAGCAGCCCAGGGGGCGCGTGGACTGAAGCTTTCTTT. Protein sequence: CASSPGGAWTEAFF.

The chain employs TRBV27 and TRBJ2-5, with D possibly TRBD2 on 5 matching bases. CDR1 MNHEY and CDR2 SMNVEV come from the germline V gene (reference sequence). The CDR3 length is 12 residues. V gave up 4 bases and J gave up 4 bases, with 7 bases separating them. CDR3 sequence: CASSSAGETQYF. Written as DNA, the CDR3 is TGTGCCAGCAGTTCGGCGGGAGAGACCCAGTACTTC.

This clone was detected a few times. This sequence joins TRBV10-3 and TRBJ2-7, with 10 bases matching TRBD2. From germline, CDR1 is ENHRY and CDR2 SYGVKD. V shed 6 bases, J shed 3 bases, and the junction held 2 bases outside the gene matches. The CDR3 loop spans 13 amino acids. Here the CDR3 DNA reads TGTGCCATCAGGTGGACTAGCGGCTACGAGCAGTACTTC. Amino acids: CAIRWTSGYEQYF.

V usage is TRBV6-5 and J usage is TRBJ2-5, with D possibly being TRBD2 (7 bases). This CDR3 has 13 residues. V dropped 4 bases and J dropped 5 bases, with 11 bases sitting between them. CDR1 and CDR2 (germline): MNHEY, SVGAGI. In DNA form, the CDR3 reads TGTGCCAGCAGTTTCGGGGGGCGGGAGACCCAGTACTTC. Its translation: CASSFGGRETQYF.

The chain uses TRBV21-1 and TRBJ2-7; the DNA was not compared with TRBD1, the D call given in the table. TRBV21-1 is shown as a pseudogene. This CDR3 spans 17 amino acids. The CDR3 spells CASSKETDRGGPYEQYF. Written as DNA, the CDR3 is TGTGCCAGCAGCAAAGAAACGGACAGGGGAGGACCCTACGAGCAGTACTTC.